Listed below are T cell receptor beta chains from one sample, sequenced in a study of T-cell memory formation after mild COVID-19. TCRdb called the 5' RACE reads again in MiXCR, with one record for every CDR3 protein. The repertoire holds around 320,000 distinct CDR3 sequences, 15% to 20% seen once, with roughly 21% in the top ten. The sample comprised PBMCs or a T cell subset sorted from them (not recorded which). The source is a man younger than 35 who had mild COVID-19 (a few samples of this study predate the infection). Cell type and time point are not known. Each CDR3 is given with its conserved first and last residue. Each record gives: CDR3 protein, V gene, clone size, J gene. Not all rows give a size; the values are once, few, many and, for expanded clones, a class.

CASSPNQGGEAFF | TRBV18 | . | TRBJ1-1
CAISLGVGEAQETQYF | TRBV7-2 | . | TRBJ2-5
CASSPRTDYNSPLHF | TRBV7-6 | . | TRBJ1-6
CASSQAPGLAGGRQFF | TRBV3-1 | few | TRBJ2-1
CASSHAAWDRGDYGYTF | TRBV3-1 | few | TRBJ1-2
CASSPHRDRQETQYF | TRBV3-1 | few | TRBJ2-5
CASSLVPARGRLKNTEAFF | TRBV11-2 | . | TRBJ1-1
CASSLTRQGTNQPQHF | TRBV6-2/TRBV6-3 | few | TRBJ1-5
CASSHGLAGANYEQYF | TRBV7-2 | few | TRBJ2-7
CASSQDTGTRGDTQYF | TRBV3-1 | few | TRBJ2-3
CASSQGTGTGGETQYF | TRBV14 | . | TRBJ2-5
CASSLGPRQASSGELFF | TRBV5-1 | . | TRBJ2-2
CASSQGQATKNIQYF | TRBV6-2/TRBV6-3 | . | TRBJ2-4
CATSRKPGTNYNEQFF | TRBV15 | . | TRBJ2-1
CASSLVQAGGQETQYF | TRBV7-2 | . | TRBJ2-5
CASSFYRTGVGETQYF | TRBV28 | . | TRBJ2-5
CASSLDETQPSSYNEQFF | TRBV7-6 | few | TRBJ2-1
CASSSYGHQETQYF | TRBV18 | many | TRBJ2-5
CASGRLSGANVLTF | TRBV9 | few | TRBJ2-6
CASSPRRGYGNTIYF | TRBV7-8 | . | TRBJ1-3
CASSLRTGEAGELFF | TRBV7-2 | . | TRBJ2-2
CASSRGGTSALHF | TRBV12-3/TRBV12-4 | few | TRBJ1-6
CASSFLGQEGSEAFF | TRBV12-3/TRBV12-4 | . | TRBJ1-1
CATSGTGNFDQPQHF | TRBV15 | . | TRBJ1-5
CASSRLVNTGELFF | TRBV7-2 | few | TRBJ2-2
CASSSYAASEVNYGYTF | TRBV13 | . | TRBJ1-2
CSAKSGKSSYEQYF | TRBV20-1 | . | TRBJ2-7
CASSFWGFNYGYTF | TRBV7-2 | . | TRBJ1-2
CASSQDGTVQETQYF | TRBV4-1 | few | TRBJ2-5
CASSRDRVTTDTQYF | TRBV7-3 | . | TRBJ2-3
CASSQEFGGGSTDTQYF | TRBV4-2 | . | TRBJ2-3
CASSNTLWTGIDQPQHF | TRBV5-8 | . | TRBJ1-5
CASSFGVQETQYF | TRBV7-2 | few | TRBJ2-5
CASSLFRPYSNQPQHF | TRBV28 | . | TRBJ1-5
CSVEMGGADTQYF | TRBV29-1 | . | TRBJ2-3
CASSTREDGYTF | TRBV12-3/TRBV12-4 | . | TRBJ1-2
CASRQGVNTEAFF | TRBV18 | . | TRBJ1-1
CATSDRTGGNTEAFF | TRBV24-1 | . | TRBJ1-1
CASSKTGQVQTQYF | TRBV6-2/TRBV6-3 | few | TRBJ2-5
CSAYRGTGGGYGYTF | TRBV20-1 | . | TRBJ1-2
CASSQEGGTGTVYGYTF | TRBV4-3 | . | TRBJ1-2
CSAYNQETQYF | TRBV20-1 | few | TRBJ2-5